This T cell receptor (beta chain) stems from a study of T cells in Graves' hyperthyroidism and ophthalmopathy. As for the study in general: Peripheral blood sampling occurred at initial diagnosis, before any treatment.

Findings and limits, study-wide: Separation of ophthalmopathy from stable hyperthyroidism was achieved by a 13 V-J model. The model foresaw ophthalmopathy a median approximately 6.3 months prior to onset.

Germline assignment: CDR1 SGHRS and CDR2 YFSETQ. The CDR3 runs 14 residues. Trimming took off 3 bases at V and 4 bases at J, with 11 bases between the two ends. Fresh peripheral blood, 9.5 to 10 ml of it, supplied the PBMCs. Ten or more counts support this clonotype. Its specificity is unknown. Amplified TCR beta CDR3 regions came from RNA transcripts. TCR CDR3 regions were first amplified by RT-PCR with HTBI primers. TCRdb fed the multiplex PCR reads into MiXCR, producing one record per CDR3 protein. The table lists roughly 640,000 distinct CDR3 sequences, about 16% of them singletons. The chain combines TRBV5-1 with TRBJ1-3, with TRBD1 as a possible D gene (6 bases). The specimen was blood. This sequence originates from a woman aged 40 to 50 with Graves' ophthalmopathy. The CDR3, as DNA: TGCGCCAGCAGCTCCGGACAGACCGGAAACACCATATATTTT. Its translation: CASSSGQTGNTIYF.